These 3 T cell receptor beta chains were sequenced from one sample in a study of cytomegalovirus exposure and HLA in healthy donors. The PCR contained 60 Vbeta and 13 Jbeta primers. Method: immunoSEQ multiplex PCR; TCRdb's copy keeps in-frame clones and lacks some. In the table there are some 100,000 clones, roughly 80% of which are singletons. The specimen was PBMCs. The origin of the receptors is a female donor in good health and CMV-seronegative.

The chain employs TRBV6-5 and TRBJ2-7; TRBD2 aligns across 9 bases. After removal of 2 bases from V and 5 bases from J, the junction contained 4 bases not matched to a gene. Looked up from germline, CDR1 is MNHEY and CDR2 is SVGAGI. CDR3 length equals 14 residues. The CDR3 nucleotides are TGTGCCAGCAGTTACGGAGCGGGGGGTGACGAGCAGTACTTC. Translating it yields CASSYGAGGDEQYF.

With regard to this clone: The same CDR3 is also encoded by other DNA sequences in this sample. The CDR3 is CASSVDGGTYEQYF. The CDR3 DNA reads TGTGCCAGCAGCGTAGATGGGGGGACCTACGAGCAGTACTTC. The chain has TRBV9 and TRBJ2-7, with a possible D match to TRBD2 (6 bases). Germline V gives CDR1 SGDLS, CDR2 YYNGEE. Trimming pared 0 bases from V and 2 bases from J, leaving 9 bases between. CDR3 length: 14 amino acids.

This clone appeared once. The chain carries TRBV2 and TRBJ1-4; D call uncertain. V lost 8 bases to trimming and J lost 6 bases, with 13 bases between them. This CDR3 has 13 amino acids. Germline lookup yields CDR1 SNHLY and CDR2 FYNNEI. The CDR3 region has the DNA TGTGCCAGCGATTCCCGTCGCGATGAAAAACTGTTTTTT. Its translation is CASDSRRDEKLFF.